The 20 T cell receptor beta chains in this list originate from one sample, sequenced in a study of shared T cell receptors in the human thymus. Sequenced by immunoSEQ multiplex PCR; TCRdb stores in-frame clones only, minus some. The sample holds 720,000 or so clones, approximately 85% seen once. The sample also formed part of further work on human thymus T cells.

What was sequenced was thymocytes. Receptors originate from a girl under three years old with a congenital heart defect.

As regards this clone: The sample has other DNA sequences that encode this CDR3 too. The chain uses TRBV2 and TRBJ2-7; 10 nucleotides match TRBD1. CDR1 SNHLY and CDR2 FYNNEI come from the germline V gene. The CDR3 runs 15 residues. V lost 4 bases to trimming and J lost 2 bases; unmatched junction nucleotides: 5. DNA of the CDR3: TGTGCCAGCAGTGCACCGGGACAGGGGACCTACGAGCAGTACTTC. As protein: CASSAPGQGTYEQYF.

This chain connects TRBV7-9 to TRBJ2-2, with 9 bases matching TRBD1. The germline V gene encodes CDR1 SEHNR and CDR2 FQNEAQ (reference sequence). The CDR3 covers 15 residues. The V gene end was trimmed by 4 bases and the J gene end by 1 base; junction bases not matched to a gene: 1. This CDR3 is CASSSGQGNTGELFF. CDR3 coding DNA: TGTGCCAGCAGCTCGGGACAGGGGAACACCGGGGAGCTGTTTTTT.

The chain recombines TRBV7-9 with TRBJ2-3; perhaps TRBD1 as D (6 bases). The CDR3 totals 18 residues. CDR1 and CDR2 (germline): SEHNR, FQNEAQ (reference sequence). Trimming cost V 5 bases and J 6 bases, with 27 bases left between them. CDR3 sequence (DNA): TGTGCCAGCAGCCAGGGACACCAAAGGCCAGCGCCCGGCGATACGCAGTATTTT. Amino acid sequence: CASSQGHQRPAPGDTQYF. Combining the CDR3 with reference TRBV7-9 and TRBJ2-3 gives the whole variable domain DTGVSQNPRHKITKRGQNVTFRCDPISEHNRLYWYRQTLGQGPEFLTYFQNEAQLEKSRLLSDRFSAERPKGSFSTLEIQRTEQGDSAMYLCASSQGHQRPAPGDTQYFGPGTRLTVL.

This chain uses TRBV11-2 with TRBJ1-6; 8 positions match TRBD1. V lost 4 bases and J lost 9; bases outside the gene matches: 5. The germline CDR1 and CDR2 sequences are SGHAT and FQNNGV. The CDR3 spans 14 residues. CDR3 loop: CASSSTGVRSPLHF. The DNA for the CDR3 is TGTGCCAGCAGCTCGACAGGGGTACGTTCACCCCTCCACTTT.

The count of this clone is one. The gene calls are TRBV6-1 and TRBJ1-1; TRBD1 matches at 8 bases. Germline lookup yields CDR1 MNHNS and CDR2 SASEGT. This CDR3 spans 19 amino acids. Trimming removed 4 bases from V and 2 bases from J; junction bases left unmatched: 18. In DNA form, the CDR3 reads TGTGCCAGCAGTGGGCAGAAATCCCACAGGGGGGGACGCAACACTGAAGCTTTCTTT. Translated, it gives CASSGQKSHRGGRNTEAFF.

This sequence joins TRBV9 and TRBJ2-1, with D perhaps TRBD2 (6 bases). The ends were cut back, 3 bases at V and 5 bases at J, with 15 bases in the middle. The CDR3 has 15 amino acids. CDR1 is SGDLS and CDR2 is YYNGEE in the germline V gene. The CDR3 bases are TGTGCCAGCAGCGACGAGGGACTTCAGAACAATGAGCAGTTCTTC. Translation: CASSDEGLQNNEQFF.

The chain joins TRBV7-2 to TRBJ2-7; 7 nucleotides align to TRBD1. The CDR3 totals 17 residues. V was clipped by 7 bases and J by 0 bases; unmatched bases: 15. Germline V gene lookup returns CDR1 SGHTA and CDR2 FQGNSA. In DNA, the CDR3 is TGTGCCAGCACCAAAACACCACAGGGGCCCTACTCCTACGAGCAGTACTTC. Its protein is CASTKTPQGPYSYEQYF.

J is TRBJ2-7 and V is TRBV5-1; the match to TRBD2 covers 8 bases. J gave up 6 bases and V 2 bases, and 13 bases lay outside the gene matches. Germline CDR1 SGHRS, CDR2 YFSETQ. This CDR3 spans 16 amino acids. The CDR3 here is CASSLRSGIAGIEQYF. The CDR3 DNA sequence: TGCGCCAGCAGCTTAAGATCTGGAATAGCGGGGATCGAGCAGTACTTC.

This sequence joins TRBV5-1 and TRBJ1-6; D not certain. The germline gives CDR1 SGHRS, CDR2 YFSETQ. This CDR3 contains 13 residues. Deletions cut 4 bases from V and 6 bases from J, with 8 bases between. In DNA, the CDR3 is TGCGCCAGCAGCGCCAGGATTAATTCACCCCTCCACTTT. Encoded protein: CASSARINSPLHF. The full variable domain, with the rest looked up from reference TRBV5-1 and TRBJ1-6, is KAGVTQTPRYLIKTRGQQVTLSCSPISGHRSVSWYQQTPGQGLQFLFEYFSETQRNKGNFPGRFSGRQFSNSRSEMNVSTLELGDSALYLCASSARINSPLHFGNGTRLTVT.

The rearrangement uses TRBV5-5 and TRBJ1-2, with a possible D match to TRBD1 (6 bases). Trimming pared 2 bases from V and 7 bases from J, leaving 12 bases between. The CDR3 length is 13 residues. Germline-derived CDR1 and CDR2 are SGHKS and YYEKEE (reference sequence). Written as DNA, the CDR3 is TGTGCCAGCAGCTTTTGTATCAGGGGTGGCTACACCTTC. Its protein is CASSFCIRGGYTF.

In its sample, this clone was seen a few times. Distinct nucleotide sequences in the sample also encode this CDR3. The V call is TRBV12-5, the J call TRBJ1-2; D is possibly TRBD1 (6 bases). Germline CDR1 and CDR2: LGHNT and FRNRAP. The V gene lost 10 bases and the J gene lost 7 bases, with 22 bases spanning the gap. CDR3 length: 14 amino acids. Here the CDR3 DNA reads TGTGCTACCCCTAAAACAGGGAACTCCAGTGGCTACACCTTC. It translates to CATPKTGNSSGYTF.

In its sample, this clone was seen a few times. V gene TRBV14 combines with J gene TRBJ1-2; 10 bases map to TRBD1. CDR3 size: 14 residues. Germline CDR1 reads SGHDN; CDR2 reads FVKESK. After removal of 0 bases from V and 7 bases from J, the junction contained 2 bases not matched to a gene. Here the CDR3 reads CASSQDRTGGGYTF. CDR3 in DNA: TGTGCCAGCAGCCAAGATAGGACAGGGGGTGGCTACACCTTC.

The CDR3 DNA reads as TGTGCCAGCAGTTCAGGGGTTTTGGAGACCCAGTACTTC. It specifies CASSSGVLETQYF. The gene calls are TRBV6-5 and TRBJ2-5; possibly TRBD1 for D (6 bases). The germline V and J ends were trimmed by 4 bases and 5 bases, with 11 bases remaining between them. This CDR3 spans 13 amino acids. In germline, CDR1 is MNHEY, CDR2 SVGAGI.

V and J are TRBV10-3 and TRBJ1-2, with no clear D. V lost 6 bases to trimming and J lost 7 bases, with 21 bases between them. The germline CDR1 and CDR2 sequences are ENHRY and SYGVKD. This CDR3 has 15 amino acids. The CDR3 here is CAIRAGLSRWSGYTF. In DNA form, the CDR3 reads TGTGCCATCAGGGCAGGACTGTCACGGTGGAGTGGCTACACCTTC.

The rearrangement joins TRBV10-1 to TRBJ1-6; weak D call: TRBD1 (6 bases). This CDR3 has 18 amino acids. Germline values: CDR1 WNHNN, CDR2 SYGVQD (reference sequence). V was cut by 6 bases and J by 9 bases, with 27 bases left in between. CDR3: CASRDPGRGTGRFSPLHF. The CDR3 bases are TGCGCCAGCAGGGACCCTGGTAGGGGGACGGGCCGATTTTCACCCCTCCACTTT.

The CDR3 region is CASSQQGGLGVTDTQYF. DNA for the CDR3: TGCGCCAGCAGCCAACAGGGGGGACTAGGAGTTACGGATACGCAGTATTTT. The chain recombines TRBV4-3 with TRBJ2-3; tentatively, D is TRBD2 (8 bases). This CDR3 is 17 amino acids long. CDR1 and CDR2 from the germline V gene are LGHNA and YSLEER. The ends were cut back, 2 bases at V and 6 bases at J, with 21 bases in the middle.

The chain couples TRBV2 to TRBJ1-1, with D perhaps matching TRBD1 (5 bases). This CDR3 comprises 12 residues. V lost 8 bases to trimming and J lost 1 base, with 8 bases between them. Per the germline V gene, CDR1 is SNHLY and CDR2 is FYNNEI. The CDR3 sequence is CASRDRNTEAFF. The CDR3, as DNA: TGTGCCAGCCGAGACAGGAACACTGAAGCTTTCTTT.

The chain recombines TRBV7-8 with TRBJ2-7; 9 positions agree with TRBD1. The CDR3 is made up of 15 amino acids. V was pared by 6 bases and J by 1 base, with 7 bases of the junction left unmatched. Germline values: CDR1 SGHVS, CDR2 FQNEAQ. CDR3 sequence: CASRETGGPSYEQYF. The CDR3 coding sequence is TGTGCCAGCAGGGAGACAGGGGGGCCTTCCTACGAGCAGTACTTC.

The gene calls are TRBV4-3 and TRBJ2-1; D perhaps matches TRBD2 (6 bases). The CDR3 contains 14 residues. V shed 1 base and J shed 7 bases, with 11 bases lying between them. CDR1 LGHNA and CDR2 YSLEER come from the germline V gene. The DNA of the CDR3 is TGCGCCAGCAGCCAAGTTCTCGGGAGAAATGAGCAGTTCTTC. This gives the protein CASSQVLGRNEQFF.

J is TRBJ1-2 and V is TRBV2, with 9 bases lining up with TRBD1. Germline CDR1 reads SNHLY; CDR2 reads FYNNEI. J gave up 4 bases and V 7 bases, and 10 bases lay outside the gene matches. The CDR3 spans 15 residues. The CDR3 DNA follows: TGTGCCAGCACAGAGAGGGACAGGGAACGCTATGGCTACACCTTC. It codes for CASTERDRERYGYTF.